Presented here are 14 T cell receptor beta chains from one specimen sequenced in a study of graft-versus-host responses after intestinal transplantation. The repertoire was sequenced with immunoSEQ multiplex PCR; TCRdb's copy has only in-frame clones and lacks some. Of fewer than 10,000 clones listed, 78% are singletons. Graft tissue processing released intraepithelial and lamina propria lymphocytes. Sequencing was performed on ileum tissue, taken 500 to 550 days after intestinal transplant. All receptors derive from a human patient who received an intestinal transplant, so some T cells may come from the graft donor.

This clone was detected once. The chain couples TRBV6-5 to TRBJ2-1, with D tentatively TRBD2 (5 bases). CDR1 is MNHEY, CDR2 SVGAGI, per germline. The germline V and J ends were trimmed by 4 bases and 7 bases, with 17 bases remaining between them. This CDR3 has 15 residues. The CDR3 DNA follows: TGTGCCAGCAGTTCCTTTGGGAGCAGAAAGAATGAGCAGTTCTTC. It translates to CASSSFGSRKNEQFF.

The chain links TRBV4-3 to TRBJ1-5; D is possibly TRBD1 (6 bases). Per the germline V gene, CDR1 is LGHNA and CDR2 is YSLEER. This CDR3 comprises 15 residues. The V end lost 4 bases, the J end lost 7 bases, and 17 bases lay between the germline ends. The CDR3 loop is CASSPVWQGIQPQHF. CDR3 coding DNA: TGCGCCAGCAGCCCAGTTTGGCAGGGGATACAGCCCCAGCATTTT.

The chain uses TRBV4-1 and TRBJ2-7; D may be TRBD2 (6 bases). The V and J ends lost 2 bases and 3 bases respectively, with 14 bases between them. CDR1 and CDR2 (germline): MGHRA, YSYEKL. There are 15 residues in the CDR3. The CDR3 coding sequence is TGCGCCAGCAGCCAATCGGGAGCGGGTTTCTACGAGCAGTACTTC. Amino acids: CASSQSGAGFYEQYF.

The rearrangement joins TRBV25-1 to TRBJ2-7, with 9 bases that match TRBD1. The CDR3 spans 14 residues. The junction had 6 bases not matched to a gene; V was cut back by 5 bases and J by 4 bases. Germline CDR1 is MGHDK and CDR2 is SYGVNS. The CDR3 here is CASSPTGTGYEQYF. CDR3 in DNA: TGTGCCAGCAGTCCCACCGGGACAGGGTACGAGCAGTACTTC.

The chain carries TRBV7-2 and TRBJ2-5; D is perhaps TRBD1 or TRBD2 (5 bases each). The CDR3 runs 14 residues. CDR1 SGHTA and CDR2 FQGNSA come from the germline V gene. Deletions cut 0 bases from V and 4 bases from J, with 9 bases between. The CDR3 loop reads CASSLAGVGETQYF. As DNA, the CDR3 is TGTGCCAGCAGCTTAGCGGGGGTAGGAGAGACCCAGTACTTC.

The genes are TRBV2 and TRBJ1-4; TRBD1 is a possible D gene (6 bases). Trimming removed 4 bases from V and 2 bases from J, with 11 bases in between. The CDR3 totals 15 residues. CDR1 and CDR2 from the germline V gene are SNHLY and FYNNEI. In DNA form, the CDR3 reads TGTGCCAGCAGTGGCCGCACAGGGACTAATGAAAAACTGTTTTTT. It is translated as CASSGRTGTNEKLFF. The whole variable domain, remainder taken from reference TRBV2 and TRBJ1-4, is EPEVTQTPSHQVTQMGQEVILRCVPISNHLYFYWYRQILGQKVEFLVSFYNNEISEKSEIFDDQFSVERPDGSNFTLKIRSTKLEDSAMYFCASSGRTGTNEKLFFGSGTQLSVL.

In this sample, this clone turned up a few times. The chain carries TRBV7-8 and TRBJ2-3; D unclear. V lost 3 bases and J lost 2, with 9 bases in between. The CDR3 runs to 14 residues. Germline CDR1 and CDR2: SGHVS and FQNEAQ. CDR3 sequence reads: CASSFSSFTDTQYF. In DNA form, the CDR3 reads TGTGCCAGCAGCTTCTCTTCCTTCACAGATACGCAGTATTTT. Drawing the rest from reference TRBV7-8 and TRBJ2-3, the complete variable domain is GAGVSQSPRYKVAKRGQDVALRCDPISGHVSLFWYQQALGQGPEFLTYFQNEAQLDKSGLPSDRFFAERPEGSVSTLKIQRTQQEDSAVYLCASSFSSFTDTQYFGPGTRLTVL.

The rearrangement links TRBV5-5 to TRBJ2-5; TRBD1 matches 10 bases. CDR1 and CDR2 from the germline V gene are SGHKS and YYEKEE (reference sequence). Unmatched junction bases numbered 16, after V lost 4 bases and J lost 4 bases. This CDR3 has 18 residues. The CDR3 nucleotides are TGTGCCAGCAGCCCAACGCGAGACAGGGGGCTTAGGAGAGAGACCCAGTACTTC. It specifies CASSPTRDRGLRRETQYF. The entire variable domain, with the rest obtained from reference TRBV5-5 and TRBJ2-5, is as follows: DAGVTQSPTHLIKTRGQQVTLRCSPISGHKSVSWYQQVLGQGPQFIFQYYEKEERGRGNFPDRFSARQFPNYSSELNVNALLLGDSALYLCASSPTRDRGLRRETQYFGPGTRLLVL.

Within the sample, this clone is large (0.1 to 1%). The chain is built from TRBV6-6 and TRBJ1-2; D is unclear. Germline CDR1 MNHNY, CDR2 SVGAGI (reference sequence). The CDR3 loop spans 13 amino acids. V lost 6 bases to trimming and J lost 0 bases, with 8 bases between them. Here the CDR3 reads CASRRDTNYGYTF. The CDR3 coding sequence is TGTGCCAGCAGGAGAGACACTAACTATGGCTACACCTTC.

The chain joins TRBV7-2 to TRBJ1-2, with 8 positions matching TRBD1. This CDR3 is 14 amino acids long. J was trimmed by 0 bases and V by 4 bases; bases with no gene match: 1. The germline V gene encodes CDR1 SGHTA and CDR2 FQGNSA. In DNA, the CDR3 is TGTGCCAGCAGCTCGGACAGGGCTAACTATGGCTACACCTTC. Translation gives CASSSDRANYGYTF.

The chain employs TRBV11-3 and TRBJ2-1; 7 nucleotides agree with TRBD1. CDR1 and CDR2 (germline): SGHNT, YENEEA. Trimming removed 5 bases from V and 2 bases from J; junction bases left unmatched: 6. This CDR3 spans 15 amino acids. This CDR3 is CASSPRDSPYNEQFF. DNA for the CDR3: TGTGCCAGCAGCCCCCGGGACAGCCCCTACAATGAGCAGTTCTTC.

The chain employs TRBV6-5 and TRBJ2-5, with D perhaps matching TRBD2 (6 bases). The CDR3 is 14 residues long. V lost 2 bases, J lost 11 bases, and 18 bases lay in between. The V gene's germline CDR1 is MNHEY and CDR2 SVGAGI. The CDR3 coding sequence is TGTGCCAGCAGTTACGGTGGAGGGATCTACGGGCAGTACTTC. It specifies CASSYGGGIYGQYF.

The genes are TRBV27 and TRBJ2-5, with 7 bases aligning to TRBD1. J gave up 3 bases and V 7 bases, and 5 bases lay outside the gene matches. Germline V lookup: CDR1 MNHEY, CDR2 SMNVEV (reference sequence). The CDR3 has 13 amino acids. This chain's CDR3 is CASKGQLKETQYF. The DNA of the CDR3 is TGTGCCAGCAAGGGACAGCTTAAAGAGACCCAGTACTTC.

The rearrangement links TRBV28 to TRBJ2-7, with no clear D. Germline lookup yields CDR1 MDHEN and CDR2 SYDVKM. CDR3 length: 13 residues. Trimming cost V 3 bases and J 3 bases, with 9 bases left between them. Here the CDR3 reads CASSFPGSYEQYF. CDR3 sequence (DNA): TGTGCCAGCAGTTTCCCGGGTAGCTACGAGCAGTACTTC.